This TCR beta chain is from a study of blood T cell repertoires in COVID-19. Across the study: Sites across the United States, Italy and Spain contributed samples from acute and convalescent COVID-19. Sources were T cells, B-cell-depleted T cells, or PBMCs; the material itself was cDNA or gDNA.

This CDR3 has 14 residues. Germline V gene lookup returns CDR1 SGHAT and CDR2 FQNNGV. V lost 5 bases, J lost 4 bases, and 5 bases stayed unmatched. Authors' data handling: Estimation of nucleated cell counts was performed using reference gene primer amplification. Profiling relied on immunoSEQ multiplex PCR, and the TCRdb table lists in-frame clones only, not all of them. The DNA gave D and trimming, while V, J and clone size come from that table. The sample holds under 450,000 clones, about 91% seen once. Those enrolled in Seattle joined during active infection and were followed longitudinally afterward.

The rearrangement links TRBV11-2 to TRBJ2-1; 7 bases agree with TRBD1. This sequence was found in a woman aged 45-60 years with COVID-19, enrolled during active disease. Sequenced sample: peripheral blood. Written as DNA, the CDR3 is TGTGCCAGCAGCGGGCAGGGACAGTACAATGAGCAGTTCTTC. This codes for CASSGQGQYNEQFF.